This record covers a single T cell receptor (beta chain). Its antigen is currently unknown. CDR3 length: 14 amino acids. Germline CDR1 SGHTA, CDR2 FQGNSA. The V end was cut by 3 bases, the J end by 0 bases, with 8 bases between. The data belong to a study of regulatory T cells in long-lasting Graves disease. The study, taken as a whole, reports: More public clonotypes were shared by persistent patients (around 2,800) than by new patients (fewer than 1,000).

Time point reported: newly diagnosed GD, antithyroid drugs for less than 3 months. There was RNA extracted from PBMCs, and the TCR library was made from it. Arm-PCR with iRepertoire HTBI primers amplified the CDR3 regions for these TCR beta libraries. TCRdb reprocessed the multiplex PCR reads via MiXCR and lists one record per CDR3 protein. The sample carries under 250,000 distinct CDR3 sequences, about 19% recorded once. These data were also reused for a study on T cells in Graves' hyperthyroidism and ophthalmopathy. That source reports: Stable Graves' hyperthyroidism meant no ophthalmopathy progression within 18 months. Carried out on the TCR CDR3, a first-round RT-PCR used the HTBI primer set. Blood also held most thyroid clonotypes expanded beyond 0.001.

The source was peripheral blood mononuclear cells (PBMCs), collected at new diagnosis, from a patient treated with antithyroid drugs. The source is a woman between 25 and 40 years old with Graves disease. This rearrangement joins TRBV7-2 to TRBJ1-1; the D is unclear. CDR3 in amino acids: CASSLGSLNTEAFF. CDR3 nucleotide sequence: TGTGCCAGCAGCTTGGGGAGCCTGAACACTGAAGCTTTCTTT.